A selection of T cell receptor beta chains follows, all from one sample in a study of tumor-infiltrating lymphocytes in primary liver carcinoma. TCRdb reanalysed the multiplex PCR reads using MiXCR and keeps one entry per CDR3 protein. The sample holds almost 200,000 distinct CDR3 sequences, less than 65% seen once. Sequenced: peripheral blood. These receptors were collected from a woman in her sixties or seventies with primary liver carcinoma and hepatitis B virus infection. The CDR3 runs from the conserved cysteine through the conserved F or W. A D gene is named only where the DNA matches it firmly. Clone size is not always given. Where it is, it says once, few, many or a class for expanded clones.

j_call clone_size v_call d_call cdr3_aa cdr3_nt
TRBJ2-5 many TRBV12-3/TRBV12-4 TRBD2 CASRMRGTSGGQETQYF TGTGCCAGCAGAATGCGAGGGACTAGCGGGGGGCAAGAGACCCAGTACTTC
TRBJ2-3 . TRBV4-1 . CASSQIGRASTDTQYF TGCGCCAGCAGCCAAATAGGTCGAGCTAGCACAGATACGCAGTATTTT
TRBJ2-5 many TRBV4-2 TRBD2 CASSQEREGAETQYF TGTGCCAGCAGCCAAGAGCGGGAGGGGGCAGAGACCCAGTACTTC
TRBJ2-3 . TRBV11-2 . CASNTTPSTDTQYF TGTGCCAGCAATACGACACCTAGCACAGATACGCAGTATTTT
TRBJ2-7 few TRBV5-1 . CASSLYSSSYEQYF TGCGCCAGCAGCCTCTATTCTTCCTCCTACGAGCAGTACTTC
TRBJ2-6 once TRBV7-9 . CASREAVAGANVLTF TGTGCCAGCAGGGAGGCAGTCGCTGGGGCTAACGTCCTGACTTTC
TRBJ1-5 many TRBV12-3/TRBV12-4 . CASSSRAGSNQPQHF TGTGCCAGCAGTTCGAGGGCCGGGAGCAATCAGCCCCAGCATTTT
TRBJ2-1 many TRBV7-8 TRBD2 CASSSGVLAGGTYNEQFF TGTGCCAGCAGCTCCGGGGTGCTAGCGGGGGGTACCTACAATGAGCAGTTCTTC
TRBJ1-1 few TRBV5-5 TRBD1 CASSFTGTGTTEAFF TGTGCCAGCAGCTTTACCGGGACAGGTACCACTGAAGCTTTCTTT
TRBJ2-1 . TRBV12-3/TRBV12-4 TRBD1 CASSPGQGAGPYNELFF TGTGCCAGCAGTCCGGGACAGGGGGCTGGCCCCTACAATGAGCTGTTCTTC
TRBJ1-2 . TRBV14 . CASSQGDNSVTF TGTGCCAGTAGCCAAGGAGACAACTCTGTCACCTTC
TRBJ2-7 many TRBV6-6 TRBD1 CASSYAGQGSHEQYF TGTGCCAGCAGTTACGCGGGACAGGGTTCCCACGAGCAGTACTTC
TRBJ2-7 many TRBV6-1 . CASSEAFGPYEQYF TGTGCCAGCAGTGAGGCATTCGGTCCGTACGAGCAGTACTTC
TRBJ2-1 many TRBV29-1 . CSVSNNEQFF TGCAGCGTTTCAAACAATGAGCAGTTCTTC
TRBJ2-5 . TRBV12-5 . CASGFSQQETHYF TGTGCTAGTGGTTTCTCCCAGCAAGAGACCCATTACTTC
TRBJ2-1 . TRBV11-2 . CGSGPDLRYREQFF TGTGGCAGCGGTCCGGACTTGAGGTATAGGGAGCAGTTCTTC
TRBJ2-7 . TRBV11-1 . CARSFYGTSYEQYF TGCGCCAGGAGCTTTTACGGGACATCCTACGAGCAGTACTTC
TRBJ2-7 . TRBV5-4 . CASSEAVWAPEQYF TGTGCCAGCAGCGAGGCGGTCTGGGCCCCCGAGCAGTACTTC
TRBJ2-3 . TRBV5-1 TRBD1 CASNATGQKYADTQYF TGCGCCAGCAACGCAACGGGACAGAAATATGCAGATACGCAGTATTTT
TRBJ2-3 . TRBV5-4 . CASSLEASPPDTQYF TGTGCCAGCAGCTTGGAGGCTAGCCCCCCAGATACGCAGTATTTT
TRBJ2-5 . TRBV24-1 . CATREGRGPGDTQYF TGTGCCACCAGGGAAGGCAGGGGTCCGGGCGATACCCAGTACTTC
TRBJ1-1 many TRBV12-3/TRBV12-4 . CASSPGWTEAFF TGTGCCAGCAGTCCAGGGTGGACTGAAGCTTTCTTT
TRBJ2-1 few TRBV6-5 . CASSDTQDEQFF TGTGCCAGCAGCGACACGCAGGATGAGCAGTTCTTC
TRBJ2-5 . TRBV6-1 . CAGSETWGTQYF TGTGCCGGCAGCGAGACTTGGGGGACCCAGTACTTC
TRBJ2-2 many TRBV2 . CASSADTGELFF TGTGCCAGCAGTGCGGATACCGGGGAGCTGTTTTTT
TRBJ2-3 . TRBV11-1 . CANTDADPQYF TGTGCCAACACGGACGCGGATCCGCAGTATTTT
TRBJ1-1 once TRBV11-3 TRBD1 CASSFRGLPIEAFF TGTGCCAGCAGCTTTAGGGGGCTTCCAATTGAAGCTTTCTTT
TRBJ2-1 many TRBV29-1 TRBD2 CSVEIGLARSSYNEQFF TGCAGCGTTGAAATCGGACTAGCGCGGAGCTCCTACAATGAGCAGTTCTTC